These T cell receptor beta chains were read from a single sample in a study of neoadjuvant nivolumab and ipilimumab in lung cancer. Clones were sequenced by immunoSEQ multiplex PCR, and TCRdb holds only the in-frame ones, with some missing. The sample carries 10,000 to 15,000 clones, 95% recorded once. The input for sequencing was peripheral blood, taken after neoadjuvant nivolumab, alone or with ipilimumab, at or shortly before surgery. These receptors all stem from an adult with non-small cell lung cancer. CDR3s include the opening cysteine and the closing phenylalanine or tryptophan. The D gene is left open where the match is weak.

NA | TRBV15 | CATRGFAISPQHF
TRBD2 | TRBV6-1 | CASSEGSGGLYEQYF
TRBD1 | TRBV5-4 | CASSWGQGNTEAFF
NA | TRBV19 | CASSPQFRGNTEAFF
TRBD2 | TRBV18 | CASSPPNSGAPYEQYF
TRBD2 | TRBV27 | CASSLGSGMGDEQYF
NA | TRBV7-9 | CASSPGRRGSNEKLFF
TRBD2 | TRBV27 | CASSAGLAGLGSYEQYF
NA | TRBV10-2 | CASSVGRNTGELFF
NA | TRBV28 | CASSSLEEGYTF
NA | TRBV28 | CASSLRSYEQYF
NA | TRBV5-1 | CASKEGDGAADTQYF
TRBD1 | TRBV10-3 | CALGTGNSNQPQHF
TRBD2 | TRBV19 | CASRLRGLAGEITDTQYF
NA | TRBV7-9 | CASSFTANYGYTF
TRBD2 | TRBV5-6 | CASRPSGRAFGETQYF